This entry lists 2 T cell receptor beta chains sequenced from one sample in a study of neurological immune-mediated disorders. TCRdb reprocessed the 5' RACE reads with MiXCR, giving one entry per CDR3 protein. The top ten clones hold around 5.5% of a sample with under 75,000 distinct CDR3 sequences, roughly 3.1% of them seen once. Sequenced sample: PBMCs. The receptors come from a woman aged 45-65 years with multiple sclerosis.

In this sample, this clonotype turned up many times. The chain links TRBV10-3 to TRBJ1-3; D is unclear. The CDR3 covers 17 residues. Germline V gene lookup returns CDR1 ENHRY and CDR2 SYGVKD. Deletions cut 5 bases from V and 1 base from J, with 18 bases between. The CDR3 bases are TGTGCCATCAGTCTCGGGCCCCCCAACTCTTCTGGAAACACCATATATTTT. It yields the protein CAISLGPPNSSGNTIYF.

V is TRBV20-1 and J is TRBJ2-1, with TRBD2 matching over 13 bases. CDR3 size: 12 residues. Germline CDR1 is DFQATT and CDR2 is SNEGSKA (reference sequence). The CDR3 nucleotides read TGCAGCCCTTCGGGACTAGCGGGAAAACAGTTCTTC. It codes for CSPSGLAGKQFF.